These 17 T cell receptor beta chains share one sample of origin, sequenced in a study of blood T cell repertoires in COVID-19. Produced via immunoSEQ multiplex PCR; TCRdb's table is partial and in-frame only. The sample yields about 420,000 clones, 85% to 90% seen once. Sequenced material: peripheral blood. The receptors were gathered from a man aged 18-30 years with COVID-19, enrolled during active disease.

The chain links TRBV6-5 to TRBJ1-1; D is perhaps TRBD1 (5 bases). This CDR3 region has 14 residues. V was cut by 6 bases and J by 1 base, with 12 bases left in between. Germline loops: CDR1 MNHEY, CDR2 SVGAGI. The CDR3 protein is CASRRQGGNTEAFF. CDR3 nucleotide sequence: TGTGCCAGCAGGCGTCAGGGAGGGAACACTGAAGCTTTCTTT.

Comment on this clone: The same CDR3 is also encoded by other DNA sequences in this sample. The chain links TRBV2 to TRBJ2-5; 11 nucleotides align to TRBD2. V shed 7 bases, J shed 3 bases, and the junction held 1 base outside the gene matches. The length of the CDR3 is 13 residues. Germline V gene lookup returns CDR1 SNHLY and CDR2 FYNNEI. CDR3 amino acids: CASKTSGKETQYF. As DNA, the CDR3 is TGTGCCAGCAAGACTAGCGGGAAAGAGACCCAGTACTTC.

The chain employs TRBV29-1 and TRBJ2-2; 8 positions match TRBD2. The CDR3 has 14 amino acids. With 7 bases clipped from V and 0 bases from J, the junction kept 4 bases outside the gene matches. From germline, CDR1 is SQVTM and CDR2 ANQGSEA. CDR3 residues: CSAISGTNTGELFF. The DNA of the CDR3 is TGCAGCGCAATTAGCGGGACGAACACCGGGGAGCTGTTTTTT.

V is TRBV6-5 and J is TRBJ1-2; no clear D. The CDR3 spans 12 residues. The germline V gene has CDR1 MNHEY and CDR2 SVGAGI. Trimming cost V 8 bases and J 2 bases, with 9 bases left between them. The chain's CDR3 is CASFTGNYGYTF. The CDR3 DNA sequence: TGTGCCAGCTTTACGGGGAACTATGGCTACACCTTC.

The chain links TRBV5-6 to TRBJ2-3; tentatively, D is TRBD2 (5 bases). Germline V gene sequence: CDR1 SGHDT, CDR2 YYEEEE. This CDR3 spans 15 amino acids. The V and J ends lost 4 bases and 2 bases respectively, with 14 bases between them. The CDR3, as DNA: TGTGCCAGCAGCCGCGGACTTACAAACACAGATACGCAGTATTTT. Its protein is CASSRGLTNTDTQYF.

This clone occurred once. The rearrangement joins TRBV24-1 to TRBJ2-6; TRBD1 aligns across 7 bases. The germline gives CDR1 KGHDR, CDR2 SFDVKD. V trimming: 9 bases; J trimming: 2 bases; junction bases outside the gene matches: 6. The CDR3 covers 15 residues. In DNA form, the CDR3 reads TGTGCCACCGGAAGTGGACAGGCTGGGGCCAACGTCCTGACTTTC. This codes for CATGSGQAGANVLTF.

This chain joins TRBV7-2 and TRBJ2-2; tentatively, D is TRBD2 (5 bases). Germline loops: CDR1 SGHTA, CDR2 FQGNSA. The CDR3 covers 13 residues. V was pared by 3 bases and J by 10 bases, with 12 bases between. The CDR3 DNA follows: TGTGCCAGCAGCTTCGTGTGGGGAGAGGAGCTGTTTTTT. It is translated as CASSFVWGEELFF.

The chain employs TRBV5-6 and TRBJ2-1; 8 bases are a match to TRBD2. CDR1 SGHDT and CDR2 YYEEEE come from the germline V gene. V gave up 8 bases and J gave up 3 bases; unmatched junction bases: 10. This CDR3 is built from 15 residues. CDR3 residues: CASILADASYNEQFF. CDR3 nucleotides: TGTGCCAGTATACTAGCGGATGCTAGCTACAATGAGCAGTTCTTC. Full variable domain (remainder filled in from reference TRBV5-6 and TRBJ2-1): DAGVTQSPTHLIKTRGQQVTLRCSPKSGHDTVSWYQQALGQGPQFIFQYYEEEERQRGNFPDRFSGHQFPNYSSELNVNALLLGDSALYLCASILADASYNEQFFGPGTRLTVL.

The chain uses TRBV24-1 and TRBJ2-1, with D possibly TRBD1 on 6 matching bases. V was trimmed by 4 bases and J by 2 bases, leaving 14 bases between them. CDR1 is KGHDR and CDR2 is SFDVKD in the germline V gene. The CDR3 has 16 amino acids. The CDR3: CATSDKAQGTYNEQFF. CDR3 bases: TGTGCCACCAGTGACAAAGCTCAGGGGACCTACAATGAGCAGTTCTTC.

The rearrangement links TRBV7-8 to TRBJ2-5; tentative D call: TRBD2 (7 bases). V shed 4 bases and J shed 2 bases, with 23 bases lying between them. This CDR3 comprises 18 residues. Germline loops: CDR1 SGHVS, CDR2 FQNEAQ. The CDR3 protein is CASSSRGGGLAQQETQYF. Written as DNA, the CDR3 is TGTGCCAGCAGCTCCAGAGGGGGGGGTCTAGCACAGCAAGAGACCCAGTACTTC.

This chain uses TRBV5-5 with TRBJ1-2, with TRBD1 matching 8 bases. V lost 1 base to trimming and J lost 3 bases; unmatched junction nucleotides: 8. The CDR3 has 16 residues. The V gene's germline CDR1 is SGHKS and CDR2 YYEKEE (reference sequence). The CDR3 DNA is TGTGCCAGCAGCTTGTGGTGGGACAGGAAGGACTATGGCTACACCTTC. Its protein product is CASSLWWDRKDYGYTF.

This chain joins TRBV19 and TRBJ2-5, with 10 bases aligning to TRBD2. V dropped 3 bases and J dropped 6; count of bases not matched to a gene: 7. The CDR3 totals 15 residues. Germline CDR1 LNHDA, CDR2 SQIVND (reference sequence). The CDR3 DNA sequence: TGTGCCAGTAGTATTGAGGGTAGCGGGAGGCAGACCCAGTACTTC. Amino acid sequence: CASSIEGSGRQTQYF.

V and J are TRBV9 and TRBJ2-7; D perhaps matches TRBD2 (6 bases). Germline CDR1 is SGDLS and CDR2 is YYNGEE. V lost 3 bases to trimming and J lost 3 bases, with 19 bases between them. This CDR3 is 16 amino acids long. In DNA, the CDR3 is TGTGCCAGCAGCGCTCTTAGCGGCCGCCCGAACTACGAGCAGTACTTC. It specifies CASSALSGRPNYEQYF.

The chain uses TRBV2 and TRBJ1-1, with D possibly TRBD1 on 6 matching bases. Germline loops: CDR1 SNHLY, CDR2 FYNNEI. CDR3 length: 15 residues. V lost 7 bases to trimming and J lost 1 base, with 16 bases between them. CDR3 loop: CASTSGQTQNTEAFF. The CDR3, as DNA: TGTGCCAGCACCTCTGGACAGACCCAGAACACTGAAGCTTTCTTT.

CDR3 DNA: TGCGCCAGCAGCCGCAACCCCGGGGGCACAGATACGCAGTATTTT. It is translated as CASSRNPGGTDTQYF. The rearrangement links TRBV4-1 to TRBJ2-3; D perhaps matches TRBD2 (5 bases). Deletions cut 4 bases from V and 1 base from J, with 12 bases between. In germline, CDR1 is MGHRA, CDR2 YSYEKL. The CDR3 is made up of 15 amino acids.

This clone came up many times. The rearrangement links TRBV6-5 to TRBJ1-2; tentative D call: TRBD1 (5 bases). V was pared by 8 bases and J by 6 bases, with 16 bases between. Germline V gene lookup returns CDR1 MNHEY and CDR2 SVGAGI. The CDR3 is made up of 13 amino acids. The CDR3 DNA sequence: TGTGCCAGCGGCTACAAGGGAGGGGATGGCTACACCTTC. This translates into CASGYKGGDGYTF.

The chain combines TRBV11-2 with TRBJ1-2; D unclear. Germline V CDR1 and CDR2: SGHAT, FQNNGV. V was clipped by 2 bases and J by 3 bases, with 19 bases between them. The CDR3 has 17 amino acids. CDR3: CASSLTAGGGLHYGYTF. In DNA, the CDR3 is TGTGCCAGCAGCTTAACCGCCGGTGGAGGGCTGCACTATGGCTACACCTTC.